This T cell receptor (beta chain) was retrieved from a study of early T cells in non-severe SARS-CoV-2 infection. Overall study findings and caveats: Using VDJdb, the matching emphasized anti-spike CD8 responses while missing private and CD4 specificities.

Via MiXCR, TCRdb re-called the 5' RACE reads, giving one row per CDR3 protein. Among 50,000 to 65,000 distinct CDR3 sequences listed, 20% to 25% were seen once. After removal of 5 bases from V and 5 bases from J, the junction contained 11 bases not matched to a gene. In germline, CDR1 is LGHDT, CDR2 YNNKEL (reference sequence). There are 16 residues in the CDR3. This clonotype was seen a single time. Its antigen is still unknown. Sequencing was performed on whole blood, taken at baseline. The TCR was taken from an adult who was a healthcare worker with PCR-confirmed SARS-CoV-2 infection or an uninfected control (not recorded which). The V and J genes are TRBV3-1 and TRBJ2-3, with TRBD2 matching 9 bases. CDR3 nucleotides: TGTGCCAGCAGCTTCCGCGGGGGGGCCGAGGTAGATACGCAGTATTTT. Translating gives CASSFRGGAEVDTQYF.